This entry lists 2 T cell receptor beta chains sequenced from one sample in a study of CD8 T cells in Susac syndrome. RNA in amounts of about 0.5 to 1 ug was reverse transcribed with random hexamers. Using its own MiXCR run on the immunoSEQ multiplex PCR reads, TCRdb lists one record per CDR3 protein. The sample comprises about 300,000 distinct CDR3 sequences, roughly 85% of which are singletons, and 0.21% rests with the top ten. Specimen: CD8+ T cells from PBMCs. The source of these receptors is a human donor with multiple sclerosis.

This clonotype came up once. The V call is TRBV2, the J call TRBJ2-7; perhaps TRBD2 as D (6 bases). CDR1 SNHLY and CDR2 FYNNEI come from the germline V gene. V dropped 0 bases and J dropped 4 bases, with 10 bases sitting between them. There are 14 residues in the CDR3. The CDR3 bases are TGTGCCAGCAGTGAAGCCTCGGGAGCGTACGAGCAGTACTTC. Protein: CASSEASGAYEQYF.

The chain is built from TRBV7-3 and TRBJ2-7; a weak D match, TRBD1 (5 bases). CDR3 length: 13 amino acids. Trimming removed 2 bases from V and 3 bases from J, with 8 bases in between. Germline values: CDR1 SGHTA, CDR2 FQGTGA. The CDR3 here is CASSLLQGYEQYF. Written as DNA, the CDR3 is TGTGCCAGCAGCTTACTTCAGGGCTACGAGCAGTACTTC.